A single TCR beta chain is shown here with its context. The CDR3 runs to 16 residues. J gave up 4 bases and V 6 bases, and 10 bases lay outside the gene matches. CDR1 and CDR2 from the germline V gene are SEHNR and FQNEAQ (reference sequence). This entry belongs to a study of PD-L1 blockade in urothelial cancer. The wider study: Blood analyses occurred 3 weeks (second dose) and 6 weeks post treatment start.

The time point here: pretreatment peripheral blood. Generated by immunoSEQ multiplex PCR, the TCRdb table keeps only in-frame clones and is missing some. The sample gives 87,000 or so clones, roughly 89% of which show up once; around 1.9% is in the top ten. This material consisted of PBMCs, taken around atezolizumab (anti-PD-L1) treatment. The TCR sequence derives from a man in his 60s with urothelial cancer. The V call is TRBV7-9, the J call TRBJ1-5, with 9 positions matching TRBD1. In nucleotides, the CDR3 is TGTGCCAGCAGTAGAGGGGACAGGGCTGGGAATCAGCCCCAGCATTTT. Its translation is CASSRGDRAGNQPQHF.